Only one count was recorded for the clone carrying this T cell receptor (beta chain). Germline CDR1 is SGHKS and CDR2 is YYEKEE (reference sequence). Trimming pared 2 bases from V and 0 bases from J, leaving 5 bases between. The CDR3 loop spans 13 amino acids. The data belong to a study of blood T cell repertoires in COVID-19. Background on the study: Samples representing acute and convalescent COVID-19 were sourced from the United States, Italy and Spain. T cells, B-cell-depleted T cells, or PBMCs supplied cDNA or gDNA.

Profiled with immunoSEQ multiplex PCR; TCRdb holds only in-frame clones, not every one. This table has around 220,000 clones, over 75% appearing once. The sequence came from a human donor in a cohort sampled during active COVID-19. The chain recombines TRBV5-5 with TRBJ1-1, with unresolved D. Sample: peripheral blood. CDR3 DNA: TGTGCCAGCAGCTTAGACATGAACACTGAAGCTTTCTTT. Protein sequence: CASSLDMNTEAFF.